This T cell receptor beta chain originates from a study of T cell repertoires in cytomegalovirus infection. Study context: Shared public TCR beta signatures pointed to both CMV infection and a matching HLA type.

TCRdb re-analysed the reads in MiXCR, keeping a single row per CDR3 protein. The data contain approximately 350,000 distinct CDR3 sequences, roughly a third of them singletons. This clonotype has a handful of counts. Its antigen is unidentified. Study outcomes and limitations: There were HLA-C-restricted CMV-specific TCR beta clonotypes dominating the ex vivo response.

The CDR3 is 15 amino acids. The trim removed 6 bases at V and 9 bases at J, leaving 13 bases unmatched. Germline CDR1 and CDR2: SGHTA and FQGNSA. The clonotype originates from a human donor in good health (CMV status not recorded). Some clones in this sample may be carry-over from other donors' samples. The sequencing here drew on cultured PBMCs, taken from culture after CMV antigen stimulation. J is TRBJ2-1 and V is TRBV7-2, with 8 bases identical to TRBD2. This chain's CDR3 is CASRSRSLAVGEQFF. CDR3 nucleotide sequence: TGTGCCAGCAGGTCGAGGTCACTAGCGGTAGGTGAGCAGTTCTTC.